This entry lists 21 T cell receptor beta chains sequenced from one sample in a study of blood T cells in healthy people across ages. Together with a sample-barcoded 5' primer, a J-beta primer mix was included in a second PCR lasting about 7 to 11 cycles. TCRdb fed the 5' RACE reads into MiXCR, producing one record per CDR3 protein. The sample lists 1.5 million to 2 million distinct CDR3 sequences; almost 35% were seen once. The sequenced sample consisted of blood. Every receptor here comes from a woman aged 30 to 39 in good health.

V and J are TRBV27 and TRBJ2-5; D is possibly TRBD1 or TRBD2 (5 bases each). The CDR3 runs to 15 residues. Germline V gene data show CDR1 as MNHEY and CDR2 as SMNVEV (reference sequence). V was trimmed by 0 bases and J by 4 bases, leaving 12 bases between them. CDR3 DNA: TGTGCCAGCAGTTTATCAGAGGGGAGTTCAGAGACCCAGTACTTC. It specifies CASSLSEGSSETQYF.

The CDR3, as DNA: TGTGCCAGCAGCCCCGGGGGCAGGACCAACACTGAAGCTTTCTTT. Translating gives CASSPGGRTNTEAFF. The chain couples TRBV3-1 to TRBJ1-1; tentatively, D is TRBD1 (6 bases). This CDR3 has 15 residues. Germline V lookup: CDR1 LGHDT, CDR2 YNNKEL (reference sequence). V was clipped by 4 bases and J by 2 bases, with 14 bases between them.

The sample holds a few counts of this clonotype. The CDR3 coding sequence is TGTGCCAGCAGCTCCGTTAGGGCAGATACGCAGTATTTT. The encoded protein is CASSSVRADTQYF. The V gene is TRBV7-2, the J gene TRBJ2-3; D is undetermined. Per the germline V gene, CDR1 is SGHTA and CDR2 is FQGNSA. Trimming removed 4 bases from V and 4 bases from J, with 9 bases in between. The CDR3 is made up of 13 amino acids.

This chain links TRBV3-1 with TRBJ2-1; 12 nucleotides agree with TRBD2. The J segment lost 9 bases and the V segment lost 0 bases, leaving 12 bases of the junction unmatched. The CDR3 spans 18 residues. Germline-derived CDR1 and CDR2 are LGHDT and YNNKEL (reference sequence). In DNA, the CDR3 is TGTGCCAGCAGCCAAGACCACCCGCTAGCGGGAGGGTTTCGTGAGCAGTTCTTC. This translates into CASSQDHPLAGGFREQFF.

For the CDR3, the DNA is TGCGCCAGCAGCCAGGAACCAAGCGGGCGAGCCTACGAGCAGTACTTC. Amino acid sequence: CASSQEPSGRAYEQYF. The rearrangement joins TRBV4-1 to TRBJ2-7; D possibly corresponds to TRBD2 (6 bases). Between the trimmed V and J ends, which lost 3 bases and 2 bases, there was a span of 17 bases. Germline CDR1 is MGHRA and CDR2 is YSYEKL. This CDR3 is 16 amino acids long.

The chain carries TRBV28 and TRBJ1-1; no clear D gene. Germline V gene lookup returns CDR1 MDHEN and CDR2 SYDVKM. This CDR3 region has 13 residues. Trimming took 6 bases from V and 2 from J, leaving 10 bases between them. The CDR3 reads CASRSGFNTEAFF. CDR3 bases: TGTGCCAGCAGATCGGGTTTTAACACTGAAGCTTTCTTT.

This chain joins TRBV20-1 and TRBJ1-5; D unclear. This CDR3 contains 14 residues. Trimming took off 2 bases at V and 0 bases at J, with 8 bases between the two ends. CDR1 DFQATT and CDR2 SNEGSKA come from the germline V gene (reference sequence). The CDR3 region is CSARMADSNQPQHF. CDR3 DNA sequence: TGCAGTGCTAGAATGGCGGATAGCAATCAGCCCCAGCATTTT.

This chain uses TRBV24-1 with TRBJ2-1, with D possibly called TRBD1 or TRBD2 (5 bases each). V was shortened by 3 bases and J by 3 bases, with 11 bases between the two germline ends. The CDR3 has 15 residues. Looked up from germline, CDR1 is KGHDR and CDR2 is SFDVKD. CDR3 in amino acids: CATSDRGRDYNEQFF. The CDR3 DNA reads TGTGCCACCAGTGATCGGGGCAGGGACTACAATGAGCAGTTCTTC.

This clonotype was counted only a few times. The CDR3: CASSASGTSGSTDTQYF. In DNA form, the CDR3 reads TGTGCCAGCAGTGCCTCCGGGACTAGCGGGAGTACAGATACGCAGTATTTT. The chain employs TRBV28 and TRBJ2-3; 14 bases line up with TRBD2. V dropped 5 bases and J dropped 3; count of bases not matched to a gene: 7. The CDR3 extends over 17 amino acids. CDR1 MDHEN and CDR2 SYDVKM come from the germline V gene.

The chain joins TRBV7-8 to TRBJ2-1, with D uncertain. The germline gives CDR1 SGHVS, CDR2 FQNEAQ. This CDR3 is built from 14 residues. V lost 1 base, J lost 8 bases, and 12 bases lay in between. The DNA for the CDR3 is TGTGCCAGCAGCTTAGTTGAGTCAGTAGATGAGCAGTTCTTC. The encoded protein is CASSLVESVDEQFF. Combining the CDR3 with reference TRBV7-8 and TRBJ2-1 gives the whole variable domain GAGVSQSPRYKVAKRGQDVALRCDPISGHVSLFWYQQALGQGPEFLTYFQNEAQLDKSGLPSDRFFAERPEGSVSTLKIQRTQQEDSAVYLCASSLVESVDEQFFGPGTRLTVL.

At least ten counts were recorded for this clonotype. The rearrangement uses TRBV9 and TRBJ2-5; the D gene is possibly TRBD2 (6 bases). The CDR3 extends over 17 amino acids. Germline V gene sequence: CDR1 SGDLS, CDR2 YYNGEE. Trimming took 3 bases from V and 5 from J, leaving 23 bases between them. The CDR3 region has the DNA TGTGCCAGCAGCGCCAATCCCGCCGTCGACAGCGGGGAGACCCAGTACTTC. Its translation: CASSANPAVDSGETQYF.

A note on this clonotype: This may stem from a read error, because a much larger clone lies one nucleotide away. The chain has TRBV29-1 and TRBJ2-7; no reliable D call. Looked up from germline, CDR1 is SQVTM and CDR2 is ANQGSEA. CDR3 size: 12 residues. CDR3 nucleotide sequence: TGCGGCGTTGAAGTGGGCTCCTACGAGCAGTACTTC. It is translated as CGVEVGSYEQYF.

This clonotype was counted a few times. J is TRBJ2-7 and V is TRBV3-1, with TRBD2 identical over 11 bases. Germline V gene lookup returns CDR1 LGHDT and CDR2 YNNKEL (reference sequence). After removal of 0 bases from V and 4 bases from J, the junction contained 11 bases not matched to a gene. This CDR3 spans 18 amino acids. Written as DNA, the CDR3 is TGTGCCAGCAGCCAAGAAGGCTCCTCTAGCGGGAGGCGTTACGAGCAGTACTTC. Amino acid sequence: CASSQEGSSSGRRYEQYF.

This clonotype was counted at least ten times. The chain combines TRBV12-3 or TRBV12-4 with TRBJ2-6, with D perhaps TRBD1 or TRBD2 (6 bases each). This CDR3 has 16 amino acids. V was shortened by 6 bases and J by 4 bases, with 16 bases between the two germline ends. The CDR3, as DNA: TGTGCCAGCAGCCCGACGGGGGCGCGCGGGGCCAACGTCCTGACTTTC. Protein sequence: CASSPTGARGANVLTF.

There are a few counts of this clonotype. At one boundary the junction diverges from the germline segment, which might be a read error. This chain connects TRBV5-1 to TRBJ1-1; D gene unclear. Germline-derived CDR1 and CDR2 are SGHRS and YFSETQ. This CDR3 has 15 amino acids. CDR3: CASSLGPDMNTEAFF. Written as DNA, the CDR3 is TGTGCCAGCAGCTTAGGTCCGGATATGAACACTGAAGCTTTCTTT. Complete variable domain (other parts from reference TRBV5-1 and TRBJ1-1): KAGVTQTPRYLIKTRGQQVTLSCSPISGHRSVSWYQQTPGQGLQFLFEYFSETQRNKGNFPGRFSGRQFSNSRSEMNVSTLELGDSALYLCASSLGPDMNTEAFFGQGTRLTVV.

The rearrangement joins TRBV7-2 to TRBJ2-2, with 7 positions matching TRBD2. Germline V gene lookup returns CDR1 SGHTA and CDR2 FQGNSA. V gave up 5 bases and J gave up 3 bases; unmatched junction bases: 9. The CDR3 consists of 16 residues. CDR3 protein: CASSPVGLPHTGELFF. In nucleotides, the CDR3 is TGTGCCAGCAGCCCTGTGGGACTACCTCACACCGGGGAGCTGTTTTTT.

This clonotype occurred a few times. CDR3 protein: CSARDPRKDRGAETQYF. The CDR3 bases are TGCAGTGCTAGAGATCCCCGTAAGGACAGGGGGGCAGAGACCCAGTACTTC. The gene calls are TRBV20-1 and TRBJ2-5; TRBD1 matches at 10 bases. This CDR3 comprises 17 residues. V lost 0 bases and J lost 4; bases outside the gene matches: 11. Germline-derived CDR1 and CDR2 are DFQATT and SNEGSKA (reference sequence).

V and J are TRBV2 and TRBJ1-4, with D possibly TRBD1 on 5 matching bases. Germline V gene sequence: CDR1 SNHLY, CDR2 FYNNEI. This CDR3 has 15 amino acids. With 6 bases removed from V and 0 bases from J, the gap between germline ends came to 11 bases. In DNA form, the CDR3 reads TGTGCCAGCAGGCCTCAGGGCGCAACTAATGAAAAACTGTTTTTT. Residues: CASRPQGATNEKLFF. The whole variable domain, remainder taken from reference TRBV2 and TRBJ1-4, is EPEVTQTPSHQVTQMGQEVILRCVPISNHLYFYWYRQILGQKVEFLVSFYNNEISEKSEIFDDQFSVERPDGSNFTLKIRSTKLEDSAMYFCASRPQGATNEKLFFGSGTQLSVL.

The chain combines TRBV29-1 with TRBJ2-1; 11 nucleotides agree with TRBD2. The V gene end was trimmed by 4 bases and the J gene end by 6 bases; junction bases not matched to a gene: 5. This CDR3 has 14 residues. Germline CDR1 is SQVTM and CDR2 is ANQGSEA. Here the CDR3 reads CSVGTSGFLNEQFF. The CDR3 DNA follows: TGCAGCGTTGGGACTAGCGGGTTCCTCAATGAGCAGTTCTTC.

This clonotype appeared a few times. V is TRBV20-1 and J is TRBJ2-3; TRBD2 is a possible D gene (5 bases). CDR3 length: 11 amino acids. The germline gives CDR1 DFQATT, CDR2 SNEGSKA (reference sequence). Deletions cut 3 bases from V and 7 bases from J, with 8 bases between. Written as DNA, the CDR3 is TGCAGTGCTAGTGGGGAGAATACGCAGTATTTT. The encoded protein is CSASGENTQYF.

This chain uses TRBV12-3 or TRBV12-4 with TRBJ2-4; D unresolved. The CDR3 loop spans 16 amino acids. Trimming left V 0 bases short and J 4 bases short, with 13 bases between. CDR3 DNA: TGTGCCAGCAGTTTAGCTCTGAGTCACCAAAAAAACATTCAGTACTTC. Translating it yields CASSLALSHQKNIQYF.